This entry features one T cell receptor (beta chain) sequence. This sample is part of a study of cytomegalovirus exposure and HLA in healthy donors. It was with 60 Vbeta and 13 Jbeta primers that the PCR ran. Produced via immunoSEQ multiplex PCR; TCRdb's table is partial and in-frame only. Of 150,000 to 200,000 clones listed, roughly two thirds were seen once; the top ten hold 5.4%. From germline, CDR1 is SGHDT and CDR2 YYEEEE. The CDR3 is 14 residues long. Trimming took 3 bases from V and 0 from J, leaving 9 bases between them. The material sequenced was PBMCs. The V and J genes are TRBV5-6 and TRBJ1-2; D ambiguous. The receptor was derived from a young woman in good health and CMV-seropositive. CDR3 DNA sequence: TGTGCCAGCAGCTCGATGGACTCTAACTATGGCTACACCTTC. Its translation: CASSSMDSNYGYTF.